The 29 T cell receptor beta chains below all came from one sample that was sequenced in a study of siplizumab effects on memory and regulatory T cells (dated 2019 in TCRdb). Library preparation employed the immunoSEQ multiplex PCR assay. What TCRdb holds here is the immuneACCESS table cut down to in-frame rearrangements. Part of the clones is not present; checked against another copy, under half of the missing clones reflect an unresolved V gene, and the others are unexplained. The sample table contains fewer than 110,000 clones; only one count was recorded for about 93% of them. Together, the top ten hold around 12% of the sample. Material: non-Treg CD4+ T cells sorted from blood. Sample cell subset or site, as interpreted from the label and publication: FACS-sorted unstimulated CD4+ non-regulatory T cells. The receptors here all came from a human donor in good health.

This chain links TRBV18 with TRBJ2-5; the D is unclear. In germline, CDR1 is KGHSH, CDR2 LQKENI. The CDR3 consists of 13 residues. Trimming removed 6 bases at V and 2 bases at J, with 10 bases between. The DNA of the CDR3 is TGTGCCAGCTCCTGGGGATTTCAAGAGACCCAGTACTTC. It yields the protein CASSWGFQETQYF.

The chain links TRBV7-9 to TRBJ2-2, with 7 bases aligning to TRBD2. CDR1 and CDR2 from the germline V gene are SEHNR and FQNEAQ (reference sequence). The CDR3 extends over 15 amino acids. With 10 bases clipped from V and 0 bases from J, the junction kept 8 bases outside the gene matches. The CDR3 loop reads CATTLGLANTGELFF. CDR3 bases: TGTGCCACCACCCTAGGACTAGCGAACACCGGGGAGCTGTTTTTT.

The chain recombines TRBV5-1 with TRBJ1-2, with D perhaps matching TRBD1 (5 bases). CDR3 length: 13 residues. The ends were cut back, 4 bases at V and 7 bases at J, with 14 bases in the middle. The V gene's germline CDR1 is SGHRS and CDR2 YFSETQ. In nucleotides, the CDR3 is TGCGCCAGCAGCCCAGGGTCGAATGGTGGCTACACCTTC. It translates to CASSPGSNGGYTF.

This clone was seen a single time. The chain has TRBV29-1 and TRBJ1-2; D unresolved. The V gene's germline CDR1 is SQVTM and CDR2 ANQGSEA. CDR3 length: 12 residues. Trimming left V 3 bases short and J 7 bases short, with 12 bases between. CDR3 bases: TGCAGCGTTGAGCAGAGCGCAAGTGGCTACACCTTC. This codes for CSVEQSASGYTF.

The sample holds one count of this clone. This chain joins TRBV9 and TRBJ2-2; no reliable D call. The CDR3 has 13 residues. V lost 0 bases, J lost 8 bases, and 8 bases lay in between. Germline V CDR1 and CDR2: SGDLS, YYNGEE. The CDR3, as DNA: TGTGCCAGCAGCGTAGTGGTCCGGGGGGAGCTGTTTTTT. Protein product: CASSVVVRGELFF.

V is TRBV2 and J is TRBJ1-3; TRBD1 aligns across 7 bases. The CDR3 runs 15 residues. Germline V CDR1 and CDR2: SNHLY, FYNNEI. After removal of 7 bases from V and 1 base from J, the junction contained 7 bases not matched to a gene. DNA for the CDR3: TGTGCCAGCAAGCCCAGGGGGACATCTGGAAACACCATATATTTT. Residues: CASKPRGTSGNTIYF.

The chain links TRBV11-2 to TRBJ2-1, with 12 bases identical to TRBD2. CDR3 size: 15 residues. V dropped 6 bases and J dropped 4; count of bases not matched to a gene: 4. From germline, CDR1 is SGHAT and CDR2 FQNNGV. CDR3 sequence: CASRASGRVYNEQFF. The CDR3 coding sequence is TGTGCCAGCAGGGCTAGCGGGAGGGTATACAATGAGCAGTTCTTC.

This rearrangement joins TRBV7-2 to TRBJ1-2; D is perhaps TRBD1 (5 bases). V gave up 5 bases and J gave up 0 bases, with 7 bases separating them. The CDR3 has 13 amino acids. CDR1 is SGHTA and CDR2 is FQGNSA in the germline V gene. The CDR3 sequence is CASSATANYGYTF. Here the CDR3 DNA reads TGTGCCAGCAGCGCGACAGCTAACTATGGCTACACCTTC. Supplemented by reference TRBV7-2 and TRBJ1-2, the full variable domain reads GAGVSQSPSNKVTEKGKDVELRCDPISGHTALYWYRQSLGQGLEFLIYFQGNSAPDKSGLPSDRFSAERTGGSVSTLTIQRTQQEDSAVYLCASSATANYGYTFGSGTRLTVV.

The chain recombines TRBV27 with TRBJ2-3; D gene uncertain. The V and J ends lost 4 bases and 5 bases respectively, with 4 bases between them. The CDR3 has 11 residues. Germline loops: CDR1 MNHEY, CDR2 SMNVEV (reference sequence). As DNA, the CDR3 is TGTGCCAGCAGTTCGATAGATACGCAGTATTTT. It codes for CASSSIDTQYF.

The chain uses TRBV6-1 and TRBJ2-1, with TRBD2 as a possible D gene (5 bases). The CDR3 totals 15 residues. Germline V gene data show CDR1 as MNHNS and CDR2 as SASEGT. V was clipped by 3 bases and J by 4 bases, with 13 bases between them. The CDR3 region has the DNA TGTGCCAGCAGTGACGTTGGGAGACTATACAATGAGCAGTTCTTC. Translated, it gives CASSDVGRLYNEQFF.

V usage is TRBV28 and J usage is TRBJ2-7, with D unclear. The CDR3 is made up of 12 amino acids. The V end was cut by 6 bases, the J end by 3 bases, with 9 bases between. CDR1 is MDHEN, CDR2 SYDVKM, per germline. The DNA of the CDR3 is TGTGCCAGCAGCGTAGCAGGCTACGAGCAGTACTTC. This translates into CASSVAGYEQYF.

The chain uses TRBV19 and TRBJ2-3, with 7 bases lining up with TRBD2. Germline loops: CDR1 LNHDA, CDR2 SQIVND (reference sequence). CDR3 length: 14 residues. V trimming: 9 bases; J trimming: 2 bases; junction bases outside the gene matches: 8. The CDR3 DNA sequence: TGTGCCAGCAAGCTAGCGGCAGACACAGATACGCAGTATTTT. Protein sequence: CASKLAADTDTQYF. Complete variable domain (other parts from reference TRBV19 and TRBJ2-3): DGGITQSPKYLFRKEGQNVTLSCEQNLNHDAMYWYRQDPGQGLRLIYYSQIVNDFQKGDIAEGYSVSREKKESFPLTVTSAQKNPTAFYLCASKLAADTDTQYFGPGTRLTVL.

The rearrangement joins TRBV7-9 to TRBJ2-7, with 7 bases lining up with TRBD1. Germline-derived CDR1 and CDR2 are SEHNR and FQNEAQ (reference sequence). V shed 3 bases and J 0 bases; nucleotides not matched to a gene: 5. The CDR3 runs 15 residues. CDR3 sequence: CASSFSTGSSYEQYF. The DNA for the CDR3 is TGTGCCAGCAGCTTCTCGACAGGGAGCTCCTACGAGCAGTACTTC.

The chain employs TRBV5-5 and TRBJ1-4, with D hard to call. V was pared by 1 base and J by 7 bases, with 8 bases between. This CDR3 contains 13 residues. The germline V gene encodes CDR1 SGHKS and CDR2 YYEKEE (reference sequence). The CDR3 sequence is CASSLPGGEKLFF. In DNA form, the CDR3 reads TGTGCCAGCAGCTTGCCAGGAGGTGAAAAACTGTTTTTT.

The V call is TRBV6-1, the J call TRBJ2-5; TRBD2 matches 7 bases. The CDR3 consists of 14 residues. V was clipped by 3 bases and J by 5 bases; unmatched bases: 6. CDR1 and CDR2 from the germline V gene are MNHNS and SASEGT. The CDR3 DNA is TGTGCCAGCAGTGAGGGAGGGGCGCGGGAGACCCAGTACTTC. It is translated as CASSEGGARETQYF.

The rearrangement joins TRBV19 to TRBJ2-3; perhaps TRBD1 as D (5 bases). Germline assignment: CDR1 LNHDA and CDR2 SQIVND (reference sequence). The CDR3 runs to 15 residues. V lost 3 bases to trimming and J lost 3 bases, with 13 bases between them. Here the CDR3 DNA reads TGTGCCAGTAGTATGCTTGGGGCGACTACAGATACGCAGTATTTT. This encodes CASSMLGATTDTQYF.

This clone came up once. The CDR3 region is CAWSVRGSSAQYF. CDR3 bases: TGTGCCTGGAGTGTAAGAGGGTCTAGCGCCCAGTACTTC. V usage is TRBV30 and J usage is TRBJ2-5, with a weak D call TRBD2 (6 bases). From germline, CDR1 is GTSNPN and CDR2 SVGIG (reference sequence). The CDR3 extends over 13 amino acids. V was trimmed by 0 bases and J by 9 bases, leaving 14 bases between them.

This chain joins TRBV5-1 and TRBJ1-5, with D possibly matching TRBD1 (5 bases). V lost 2 bases and J lost 3, with 12 bases in between. CDR3 size: 15 residues. Germline V lookup: CDR1 SGHRS, CDR2 YFSETQ. The CDR3 reads CASSFRGSPNQPQHF. CDR3 DNA sequence: TGCGCCAGCAGCTTTCGGGGGTCCCCCAATCAGCCCCAGCATTTT.

This sequence joins TRBV9 and TRBJ2-7, with a tentative D call TRBD1 (6 bases). Trimming shortened V by 4 bases and J by 2 bases, and 13 bases separated the two germline ends. Germline V gene data show CDR1 as SGDLS and CDR2 as YYNGEE. This CDR3 comprises 14 residues. CDR3 sequence: CASSPRQGPYEQYF. In nucleotides, the CDR3 is TGTGCCAGCAGCCCCCGCCAGGGGCCCTACGAGCAGTACTTC.

This chain links TRBV18 with TRBJ1-1; no reliable D call. The CDR3 is made up of 15 amino acids. V was pared by 6 bases and J by 5 bases, with 19 bases between. Germline V lookup: CDR1 KGHSH, CDR2 LQKENI. CDR3 sequence: CASSPPVAGGTEAFF. CDR3 DNA: TGTGCCAGCTCTCCCCCCGTGGCAGGCGGGACTGAAGCTTTCTTT.

The chain has TRBV2 and TRBJ1-5; no clear D. The germline gives CDR1 SNHLY, CDR2 FYNNEI. The length of the CDR3 is 15 residues. V dropped 4 bases and J dropped 2 bases, with 12 bases sitting between them. As DNA, the CDR3 is TGTGCCAGCAGTGTGACCGGGGAGGGCAATCAGCCCCAGCATTTT. It yields the protein CASSVTGEGNQPQHF.

The V and J genes are TRBV4-1 and TRBJ1-5; D gene unclear. V was pared by 3 bases and J by 2 bases, with 11 bases between. Germline V gives CDR1 MGHRA, CDR2 YSYEKL. The CDR3 spans 15 residues. The CDR3 DNA is TGCGCCAGCAGCCAGAAGGTTCTAGGCAATCAGCCCCAGCATTTT. As protein: CASSQKVLGNQPQHF.

The V gene is TRBV7-9, the J gene TRBJ1-2; D might be TRBD1 (6 bases). The CDR3 is 14 amino acids. The germline V and J ends were trimmed by 4 bases and 4 bases, with 13 bases remaining between them. CDR1 and CDR2 (germline): SEHNR, FQNEAQ (reference sequence). CDR3 sequence: CASSSDIGGYGYTF. Written as DNA, the CDR3 is TGTGCCAGCAGCTCAGATATAGGGGGCTATGGCTACACCTTC.

The CDR3 loop reads CASSIAGAGGPTDTQYF. The CDR3 coding sequence is TGTGCCAGTAGTATAGCGGGGGCGGGAGGGCCCACAGATACGCAGTATTTT. The V call is TRBV19, the J call TRBJ2-3; 9 bases are shared with TRBD2. Germline CDR1 and CDR2: LNHDA and SQIVND (reference sequence). The CDR3 length is 17 residues. The V and J ends lost 1 base and 2 bases, in that order; junction bases with no gene match: 7.

The chain carries TRBV28 and TRBJ2-3; the match to TRBD2 covers 9 bases. CDR1 is MDHEN, CDR2 SYDVKM, per germline. V lost 4 bases, J lost 4 bases, and 6 bases stayed unmatched. The CDR3 is 15 amino acids. In DNA, the CDR3 is TGTGCCAGCAGTTCTGCGGGAGGGTTGGCAGATACGCAGTATTTT. It codes for CASSSAGGLADTQYF.

The gene calls are TRBV2 and TRBJ2-2; 9 bases are a match to TRBD1. The CDR3 runs to 16 residues. CDR1 SNHLY and CDR2 FYNNEI come from the germline V gene. J lost 4 bases, V lost 9 bases, and 12 bases had no gene match. The CDR3 protein is CAREVGGQGGTGELFF. The CDR3 DNA is TGTGCCAGAGAGGTTGGGGGACAGGGAGGCACCGGGGAGCTGTTTTTT.

The chain uses TRBV6-1 and TRBJ1-1; the match to TRBD1 covers 7 bases. CDR1 MNHNS and CDR2 SASEGT come from the germline V gene. Losses at the gene ends were 8 bases for V and 1 base for J; bases not matched to a gene: 4. This CDR3 has 13 residues. The CDR3 is CASARTGNTEAFF. CDR3 DNA sequence: TGTGCCAGCGCTAGGACAGGGAACACTGAAGCTTTCTTT.

The chain couples TRBV5-6 to TRBJ2-1, with TRBD1 matching 8 bases. CDR3 length: 15 amino acids. V dropped 0 bases and J dropped 8; count of bases not matched to a gene: 7. Germline loops: CDR1 SGHDT, CDR2 YYEEEE. CDR3 DNA: TGTGCCAGCAGCTTGGGTACAGGGGGTCACGATGAGCAGTTCTTC. It codes for CASSLGTGGHDEQFF.

In this sample, this clone turned up a few times. V is TRBV15 and J is TRBJ2-2; D is perhaps TRBD2 (5 bases). Trimming removed 0 bases from V and 5 bases from J, with 10 bases in between. This CDR3 has 15 amino acids. The germline gives CDR1 LNHNV, CDR2 YYDKDF (reference sequence). CDR3 in DNA: TGTGCCACCAGCAGAGATCGAGGGAGAACCGGGGAGCTGTTTTTT. Protein sequence: CATSRDRGRTGELFF.